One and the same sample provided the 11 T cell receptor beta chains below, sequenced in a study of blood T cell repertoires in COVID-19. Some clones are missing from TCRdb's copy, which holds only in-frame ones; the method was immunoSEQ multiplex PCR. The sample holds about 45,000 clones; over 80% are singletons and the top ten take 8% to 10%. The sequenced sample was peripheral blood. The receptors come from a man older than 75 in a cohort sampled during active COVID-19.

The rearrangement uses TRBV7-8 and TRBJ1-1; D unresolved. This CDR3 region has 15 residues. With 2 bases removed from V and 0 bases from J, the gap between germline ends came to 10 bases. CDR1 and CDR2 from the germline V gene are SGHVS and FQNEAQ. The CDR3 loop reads CASSLYTNMNTEAFF. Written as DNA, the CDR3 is TGTGCCAGCAGCTTATACACTAACATGAACACTGAAGCTTTCTTT.

The CDR3 region has the DNA TGCACCAGCAGCCAAGATGACAGGGAAAAAGAAAAACTGTTTTTT. It specifies CTSSQDDREKEKLFF. The V gene is TRBV1, the J gene TRBJ1-4; TRBD1 is the table's D call and was not checked against the DNA. TRBV1 counts as a pseudogene. The CDR3 is made up of 15 amino acids.

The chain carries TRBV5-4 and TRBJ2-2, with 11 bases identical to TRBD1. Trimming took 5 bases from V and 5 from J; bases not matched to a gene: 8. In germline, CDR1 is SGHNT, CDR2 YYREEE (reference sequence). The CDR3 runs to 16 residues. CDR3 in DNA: TGTGCCAGCAGTGGACAGGGGGCCTTGAGGACCGGGGAGCTGTTTTTT. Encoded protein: CASSGQGALRTGELFF.

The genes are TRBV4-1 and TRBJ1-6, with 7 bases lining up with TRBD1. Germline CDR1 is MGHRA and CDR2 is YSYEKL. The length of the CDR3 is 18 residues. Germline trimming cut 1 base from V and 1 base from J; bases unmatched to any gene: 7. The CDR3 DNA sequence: TGCGCCAGCAGCCAAGCTGAAGGGGGCTATTCCTATAATTCACCCCTCCACTTT. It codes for CASSQAEGGYSYNSPLHF.

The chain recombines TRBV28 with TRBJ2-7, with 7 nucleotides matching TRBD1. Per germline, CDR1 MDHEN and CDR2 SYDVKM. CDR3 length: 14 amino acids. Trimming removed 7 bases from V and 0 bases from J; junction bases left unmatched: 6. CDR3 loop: CASMVGGFSYEQYF. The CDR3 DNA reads TGTGCCAGCATGGTAGGGGGCTTCTCCTACGAGCAGTACTTC.

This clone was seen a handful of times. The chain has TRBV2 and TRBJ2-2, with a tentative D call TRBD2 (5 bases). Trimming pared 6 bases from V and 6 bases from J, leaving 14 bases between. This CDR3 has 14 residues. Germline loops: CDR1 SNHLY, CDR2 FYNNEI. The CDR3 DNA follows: TGTGCCAGCAGCGAGACTATACTGTCCGGGGAGCTGTTTTTT. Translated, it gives CASSETILSGELFF.

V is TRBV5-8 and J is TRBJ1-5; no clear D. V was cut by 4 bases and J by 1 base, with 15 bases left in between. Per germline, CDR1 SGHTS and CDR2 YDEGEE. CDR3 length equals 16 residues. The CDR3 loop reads CASSSGRQPSNQPQHF. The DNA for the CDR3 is TGTGCCAGCAGCAGTGGGAGGCAGCCGAGCAATCAGCCCCAGCATTTT.

CDR3 loop: CASSGGQGASGQPQHF. The DNA for the CDR3 is TGTGCCAGCAGTGGGGGACAGGGGGCGTCGGGCCAGCCCCAGCATTTT. The chain joins TRBV2 to TRBJ1-5; TRBD1 aligns across 12 bases. Germline V gene lookup returns CDR1 SNHLY and CDR2 FYNNEI. J was trimmed by 7 bases and V by 4 bases; bases with no gene match: 8. The CDR3 totals 16 residues.

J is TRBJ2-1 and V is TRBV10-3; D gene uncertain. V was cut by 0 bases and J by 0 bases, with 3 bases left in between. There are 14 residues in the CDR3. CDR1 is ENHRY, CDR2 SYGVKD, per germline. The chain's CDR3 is CAISESFSYNEQFF. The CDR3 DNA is TGTGCCATCAGTGAGTCCTTCTCCTACAATGAGCAGTTCTTC.

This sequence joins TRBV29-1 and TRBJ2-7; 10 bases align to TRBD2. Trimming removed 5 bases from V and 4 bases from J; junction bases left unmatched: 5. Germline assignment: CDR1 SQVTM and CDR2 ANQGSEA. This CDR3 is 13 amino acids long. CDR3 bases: TGCAGCGTTTTGCTTAGCGGGGGGTACGAGCAGTACTTC. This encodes CSVLLSGGYEQYF.

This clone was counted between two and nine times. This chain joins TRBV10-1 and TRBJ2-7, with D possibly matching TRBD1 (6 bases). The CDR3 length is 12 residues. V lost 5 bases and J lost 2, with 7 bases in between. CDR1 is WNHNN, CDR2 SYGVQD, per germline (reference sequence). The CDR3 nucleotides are TGCGCCAGCAGTCAGGGGACCTACGAGCAGTACTTC. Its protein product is CASSQGTYEQYF.